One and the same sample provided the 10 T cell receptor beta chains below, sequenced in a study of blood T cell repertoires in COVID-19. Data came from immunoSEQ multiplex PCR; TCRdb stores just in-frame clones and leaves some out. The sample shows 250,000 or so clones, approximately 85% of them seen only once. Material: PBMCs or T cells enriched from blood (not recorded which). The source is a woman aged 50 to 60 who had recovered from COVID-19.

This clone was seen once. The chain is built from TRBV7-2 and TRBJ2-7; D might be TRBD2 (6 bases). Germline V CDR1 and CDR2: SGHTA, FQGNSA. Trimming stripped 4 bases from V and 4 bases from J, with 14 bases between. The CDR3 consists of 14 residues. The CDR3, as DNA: TGTGCCAGCAGCTCCCCCGTGGGGGGATACGAGCAGTACTTC. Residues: CASSSPVGGYEQYF.

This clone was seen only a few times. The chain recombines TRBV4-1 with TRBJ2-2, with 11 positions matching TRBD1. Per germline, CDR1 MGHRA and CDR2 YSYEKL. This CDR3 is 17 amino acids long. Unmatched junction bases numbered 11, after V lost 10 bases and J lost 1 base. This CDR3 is CATKGQGALMNTGELFF. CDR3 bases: TGCGCCACCAAAGGACAGGGGGCCTTAATGAACACCGGGGAGCTGTTTTTT.

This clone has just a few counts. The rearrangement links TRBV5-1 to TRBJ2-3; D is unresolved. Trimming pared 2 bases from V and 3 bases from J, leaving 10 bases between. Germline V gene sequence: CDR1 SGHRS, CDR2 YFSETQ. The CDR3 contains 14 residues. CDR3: CASSFMSRTDTQYF. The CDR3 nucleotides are TGCGCCAGCAGCTTTATGAGTCGAACAGATACGCAGTATTTT. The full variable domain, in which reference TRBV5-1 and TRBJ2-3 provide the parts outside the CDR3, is KAGVTQTPRYLIKTRGQQVTLSCSPISGHRSVSWYQQTPGQGLQFLFEYFSETQRNKGNFPGRFSGRQFSNSRSEMNVSTLELGDSALYLCASSFMSRTDTQYFGPGTRLTVL.

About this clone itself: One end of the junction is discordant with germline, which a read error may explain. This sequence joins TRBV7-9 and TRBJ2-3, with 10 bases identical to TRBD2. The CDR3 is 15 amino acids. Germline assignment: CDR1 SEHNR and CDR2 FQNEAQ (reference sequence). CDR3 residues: CASSVAGGGTDTQYF. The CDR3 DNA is TGTGCCAGCAGCGTAGCGGGAGGCGGGACAGATACGCAGTATTTT.

In nucleotides, the CDR3 is TGTGCCAGCAGCGTAGCGAGCGGTTGGGTAGAGACCCAGTACTTC. Protein product: CASSVASGWVETQYF. The chain links TRBV9 to TRBJ2-5; TRBD2 is a possible D gene (5 bases). Per germline, CDR1 SGDLS and CDR2 YYNGEE. V was clipped by 0 bases and J by 4 bases, with 13 bases between them. The CDR3 loop spans 15 amino acids. Full variable domain (remainder filled in from reference TRBV9 and TRBJ2-5): DSGVTQTPKHLITATGQRVTLRCSPRSGDLSVYWYQQSLDQGLQFLIQYYNGEERAKGNILERFSAQQFPDLHSELNLSSLELGDSALYFCASSVASGWVETQYFGPGTRLLVL.

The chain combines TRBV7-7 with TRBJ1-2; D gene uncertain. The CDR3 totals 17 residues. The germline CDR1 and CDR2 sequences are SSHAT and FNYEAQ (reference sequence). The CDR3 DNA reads TGTGCTCGAGTGGAGGGCCAAGGGTCCCCTTCTTCTCGGGGCTACACCTTC. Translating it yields CARVEGQGSPSSRGYTF.

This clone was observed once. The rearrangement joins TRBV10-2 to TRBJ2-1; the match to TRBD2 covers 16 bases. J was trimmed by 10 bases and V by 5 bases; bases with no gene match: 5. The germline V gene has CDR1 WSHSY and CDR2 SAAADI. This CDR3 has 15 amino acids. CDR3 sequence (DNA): TGCGCCAGCAGTTTCGGGACTAGCGGGAGGGGGGAGCAGTTCTTC. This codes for CASSFGTSGRGEQFF.

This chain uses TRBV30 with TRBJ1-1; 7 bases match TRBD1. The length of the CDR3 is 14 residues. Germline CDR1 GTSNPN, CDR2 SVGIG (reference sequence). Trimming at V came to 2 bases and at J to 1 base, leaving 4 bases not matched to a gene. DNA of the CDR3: TGTGCCTGGAGTAGGACAGGTGCGAACACTGAAGCTTTCTTT. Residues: CAWSRTGANTEAFF.

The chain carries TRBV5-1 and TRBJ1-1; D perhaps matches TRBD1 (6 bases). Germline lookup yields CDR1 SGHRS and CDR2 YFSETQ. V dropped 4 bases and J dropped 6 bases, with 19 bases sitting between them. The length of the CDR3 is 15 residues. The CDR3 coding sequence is TGCGCCAGCAGCGACGTTATACAGGGAATATCTGAAGCTTTCTTT. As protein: CASSDVIQGISEAFF.

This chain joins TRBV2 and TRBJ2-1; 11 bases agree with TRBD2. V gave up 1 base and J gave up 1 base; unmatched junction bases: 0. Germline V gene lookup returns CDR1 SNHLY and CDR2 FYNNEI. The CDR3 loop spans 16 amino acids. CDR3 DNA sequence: TGTGCCAGCAGTGAAGGGACTAGCGGGTCCTACAATGAGCAGTTCTTC. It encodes CASSEGTSGSYNEQFF.